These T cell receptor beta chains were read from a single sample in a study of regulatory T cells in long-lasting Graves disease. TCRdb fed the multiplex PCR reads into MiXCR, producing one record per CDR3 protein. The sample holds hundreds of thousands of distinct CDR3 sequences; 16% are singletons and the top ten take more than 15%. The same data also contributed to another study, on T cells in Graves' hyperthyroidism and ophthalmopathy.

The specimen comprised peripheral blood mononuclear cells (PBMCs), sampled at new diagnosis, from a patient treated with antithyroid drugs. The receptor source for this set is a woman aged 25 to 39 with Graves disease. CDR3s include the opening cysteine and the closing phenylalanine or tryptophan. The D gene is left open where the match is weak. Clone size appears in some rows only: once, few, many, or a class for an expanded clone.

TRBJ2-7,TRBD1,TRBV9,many,TGTGCCAGCAGCTTGGGACAGGGAACCTCGTACTTCGAGCAGTACTTC,CASSLGQGTSYFEQYF
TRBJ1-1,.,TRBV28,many,TGTGCCAGCAGTACAGGCGCGAACACTGAAGCTTTCTTT,CASSTGANTEAFF
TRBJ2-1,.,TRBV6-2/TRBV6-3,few,TGTGCCAGCAGTATTCCCGGGACACCAAGCCATGAGCAGTTCTTC,CASSIPGTPSHEQFF
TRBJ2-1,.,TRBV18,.,TGTGCCAGCTCACCAGGAGGTTTGTGGAATGAGCAGTTCTTC,CASSPGGLWNEQFF
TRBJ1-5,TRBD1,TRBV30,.,TGTGCCTGGAGTGGACAGGGGGTATCAAATCAGCCCCAGCATTTT,CAWSGQGVSNQPQHF
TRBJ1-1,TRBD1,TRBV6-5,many,TGTGCCAGCAGTTACTCAGGGACAGCAAACACTGAAGCTTTCTTT,CASSYSGTANTEAFF
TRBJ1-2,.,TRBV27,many,TGTGCCAGCAGTCCGGCAGGGTTTGCCGATGGCTACACCTTC,CASSPAGFADGYTF
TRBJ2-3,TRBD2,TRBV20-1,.,TGCAGTGCTAACCGGCGGGAGGGCCGGGATACGCAGTATTTT,CSANRREGRDTQYF
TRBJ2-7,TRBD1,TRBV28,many,TGTGCCAGCAGTCCCCCCTTGGGACAGGTGTTCTACGAGCAGTACTTC,CASSPPLGQVFYEQYF
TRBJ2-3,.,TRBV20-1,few,TGCAGTGCTGAGCCGGGACTGGGGAATTTTTTT,CSAEPGLGNFF
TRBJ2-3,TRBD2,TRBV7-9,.,TGTGCCAGCAGCTTAGGGGCGGGAGCGGCGGATACGCAGTATTTT,CASSLGAGAADTQYF
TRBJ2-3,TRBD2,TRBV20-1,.,TGCAGTGCTACCCCAAGGCGACTAGCGGCAGATACGCAGTATTTT,CSATPRRLAADTQYF
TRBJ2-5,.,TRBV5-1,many,TGTGCCAGCAGCCTCAAGGAGACCCAGTACTTC,CASSLKETQYF
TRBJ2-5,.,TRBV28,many,TGTGCCAGCAGTTCCATAAAGGAGACCCAGTACTTC,CASSSIKETQYF
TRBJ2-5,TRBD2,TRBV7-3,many,TGTGCCAGCAGCCAAGGACTAGCGGGATCAGAGACCCAGTACTTC,CASSQGLAGSETQYF
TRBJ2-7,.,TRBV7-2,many,TGTGCCAGCAGCTTGGAATCAATGGTGTCCTACGAGCAGTACTTC,CASSLESMVSYEQYF
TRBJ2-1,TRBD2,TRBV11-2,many,TGTGCCAGCAGCCCCCCGGGACTAGCGAACAATGAGCAGTTCTTC,CASSPPGLANNEQFF
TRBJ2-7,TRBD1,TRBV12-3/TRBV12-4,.,TGTGCCAGCAGTTTTAGGACAGGGGGCTACGAGCAGTACTTC,CASSFRTGGYEQYF
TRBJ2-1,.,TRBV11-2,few,TGTGCCAGCAGCCCTCCGGCCCAGAACTACAATGAGCAGTTCTTC,CASSPPAQNYNEQFF
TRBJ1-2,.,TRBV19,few,TGTGCCAGTAGTATAGATCGGAGTAACTATGGCTACACCTTC,CASSIDRSNYGYTF
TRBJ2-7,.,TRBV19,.,TGTGCCAGTAGTAACCCCTATACGTTGGGGCAGTACTTC,CASSNPYTLGQYF
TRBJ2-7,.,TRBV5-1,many,TGCGCCAGCAGCGATGGGACGACAGCGGCCCACGAGCAGTACTTC,CASSDGTTAAHEQYF
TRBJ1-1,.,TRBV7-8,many,TGTGCCAGCAGCACCGGACAAGGACTTGAAGCTTTCTTT,CASSTGQGLEAFF
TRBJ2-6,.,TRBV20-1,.,TGCAGTGCTTCCCTTCCGGGGGCCAACGTCCTGACTTTC,CSASLPGANVLTF
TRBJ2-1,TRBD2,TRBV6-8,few,TGTGCCAGCAGTGAAAGGACTAGCGGCAATGAGCAGTTCTTC,CASSERTSGNEQFF
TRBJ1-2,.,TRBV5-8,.,TGTGCCGGCAGTCCGGGACAAAGGGTCGGGGGCTACACCTTC,CAGSPGQRVGGYTF
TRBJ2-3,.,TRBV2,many,TGTGCCAGCAGTGTTAAAAGTAGGGCAGATACGCAGTATTTT,CASSVKSRADTQYF
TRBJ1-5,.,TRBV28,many,TGTGCCAGCAATATGGGTAGCAATCAGCCCCAGCATTTT,CASNMGSNQPQHF
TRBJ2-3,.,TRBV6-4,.,TGTGCCAGCAGTGACTCGGTGAACTCTCCGCAGTATTTT,CASSDSVNSPQYF
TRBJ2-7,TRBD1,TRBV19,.,TGTGCCGTCCCGAGGGACAGGGTCTTACTCGAGCAGTACTTC,CAVPRDRVLLEQYF
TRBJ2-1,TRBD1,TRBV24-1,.,TGTGCCACCAGTGACCCCATGACAGGGGAAGATGAGCAGTTCTTC,CATSDPMTGEDEQFF
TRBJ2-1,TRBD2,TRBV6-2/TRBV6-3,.,TGTGCCAGCAGTTCCCGACTAGCGGGAGCCTCCTACAATGAGCAGTTCTTC,CASSSRLAGASYNEQFF
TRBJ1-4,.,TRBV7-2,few,TGTGCCAGCAGCTTAGTCCCCACAAGTTTCGGGGAAAAACTGTTTTTT,CASSLVPTSFGEKLFF
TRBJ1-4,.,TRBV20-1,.,TGCAGTGCTAGAGATTACGGGACAACTAATGAAAAACTGTTTTTT,CSARDYGTTNEKLFF
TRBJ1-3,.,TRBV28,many,TGTGCCAGCAAGTTTAGCCCTGGAAACACCATATATTTT,CASKFSPGNTIYF
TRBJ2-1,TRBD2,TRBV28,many,TGTGCCAGCAGTTTATATACGGGGGGCTACAATGAGCAGTTCTTC,CASSLYTGGYNEQFF
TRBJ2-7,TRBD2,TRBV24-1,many,TGTGCCACCAGTGATCCTGGACTAGCGGGCAGATACGAGCAGTACTTC,CATSDPGLAGRYEQYF
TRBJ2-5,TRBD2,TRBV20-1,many,TGCAGTGCGAGAGGCGGGACTAGCGGGACCCAAGAGACCCAGTACTTC,CSARGGTSGTQETQYF
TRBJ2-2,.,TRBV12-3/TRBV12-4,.,TGTGCCAGCAGCCGGACAACCTCCACCGGGGAGCTGTTTTTT,CASSRTTSTGELFF
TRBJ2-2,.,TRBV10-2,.,TGCGCCAGCAGTGGGACCTTTGGCGTGGGTACCGGGGAGCTGTTTTTT,CASSGTFGVGTGELFF
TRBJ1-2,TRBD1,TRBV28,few,TGTGCCAGCAGTTCTGGGACAGGGGGTTTCGCTTCCTATGGCTACACCTTC,CASSSGTGGFASYGYTF
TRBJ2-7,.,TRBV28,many,TGTGCCAGCAGTTTTGGGGTTAGGCTCAACGAGCAGTACTTC,CASSFGVRLNEQYF
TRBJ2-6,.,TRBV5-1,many,TGCGCCAGCAGCTTCGGGACCCCCGTAACTGGGGCCAACGTCCTGACTTTC,CASSFGTPVTGANVLTF